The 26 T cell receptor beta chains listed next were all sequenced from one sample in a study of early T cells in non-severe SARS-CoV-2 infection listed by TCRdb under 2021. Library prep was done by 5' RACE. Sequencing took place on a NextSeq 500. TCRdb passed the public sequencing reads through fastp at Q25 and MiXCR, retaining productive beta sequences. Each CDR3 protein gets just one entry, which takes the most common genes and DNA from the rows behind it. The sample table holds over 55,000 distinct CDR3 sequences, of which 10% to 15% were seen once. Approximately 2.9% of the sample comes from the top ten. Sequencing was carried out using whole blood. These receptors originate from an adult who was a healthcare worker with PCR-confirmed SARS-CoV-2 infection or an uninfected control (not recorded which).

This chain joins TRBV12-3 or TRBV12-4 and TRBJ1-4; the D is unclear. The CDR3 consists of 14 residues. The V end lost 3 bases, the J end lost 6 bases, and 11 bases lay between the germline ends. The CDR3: CASSFAAEYEKLFF. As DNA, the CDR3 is TGTGCCAGCAGTTTCGCGGCGGAGTATGAAAAACTGTTTTTT.

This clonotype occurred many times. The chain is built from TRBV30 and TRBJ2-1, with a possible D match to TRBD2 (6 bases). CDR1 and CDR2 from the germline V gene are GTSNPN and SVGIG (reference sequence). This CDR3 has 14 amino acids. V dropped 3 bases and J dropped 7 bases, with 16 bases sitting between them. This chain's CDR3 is CAWRRLGGINEQFF. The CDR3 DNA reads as TGTGCCTGGAGGCGACTAGGAGGGATAAATGAGCAGTTCTTC.

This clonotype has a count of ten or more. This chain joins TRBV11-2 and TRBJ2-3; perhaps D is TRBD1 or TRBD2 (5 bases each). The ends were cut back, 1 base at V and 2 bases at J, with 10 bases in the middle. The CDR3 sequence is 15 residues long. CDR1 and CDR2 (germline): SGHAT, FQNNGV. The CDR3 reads CASSLGDRVTDTQYF. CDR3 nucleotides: TGTGCCAGCAGCTTAGGGGACCGCGTCACAGATACGCAGTATTTT.

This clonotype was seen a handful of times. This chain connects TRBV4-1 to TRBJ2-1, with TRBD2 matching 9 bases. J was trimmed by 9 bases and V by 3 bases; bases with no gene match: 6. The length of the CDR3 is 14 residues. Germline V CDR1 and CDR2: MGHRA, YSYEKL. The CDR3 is CASSQGLAGGEQFF. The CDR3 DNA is TGCGCCAGCAGCCAGGGACTAGCAGGGGGTGAGCAGTTCTTC.

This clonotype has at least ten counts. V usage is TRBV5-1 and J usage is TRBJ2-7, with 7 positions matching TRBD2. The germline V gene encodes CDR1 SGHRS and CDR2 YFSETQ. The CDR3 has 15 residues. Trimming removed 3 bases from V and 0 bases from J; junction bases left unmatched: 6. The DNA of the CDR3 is TGCGCCAGCAGCTCGACCGGGACTACCTCCTACGAGCAGTACTTC. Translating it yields CASSSTGTTSYEQYF.

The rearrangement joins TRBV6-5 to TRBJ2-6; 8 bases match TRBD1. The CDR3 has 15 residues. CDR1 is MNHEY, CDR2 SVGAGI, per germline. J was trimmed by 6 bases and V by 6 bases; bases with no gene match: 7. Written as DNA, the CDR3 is TGTGCCAGCAGGCCAACAGGGGGGCCGGCCAACGTCCTGACTTTC. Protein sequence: CASRPTGGPANVLTF.

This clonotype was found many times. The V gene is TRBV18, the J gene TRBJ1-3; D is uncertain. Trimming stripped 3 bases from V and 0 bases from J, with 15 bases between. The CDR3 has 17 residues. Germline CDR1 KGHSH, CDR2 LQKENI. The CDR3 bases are TGTGCCAGCTCACCTGGTCAAGCAGCCGGCTCTGGAAACACCATATATTTT. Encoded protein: CASSPGQAAGSGNTIYF.

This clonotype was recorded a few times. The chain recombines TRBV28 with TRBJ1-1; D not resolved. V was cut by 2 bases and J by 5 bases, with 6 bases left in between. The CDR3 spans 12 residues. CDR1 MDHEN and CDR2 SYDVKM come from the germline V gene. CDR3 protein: CASSLLGTEAFF. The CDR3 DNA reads TGTGCCAGCAGTTTACTGGGGACTGAAGCTTTCTTT. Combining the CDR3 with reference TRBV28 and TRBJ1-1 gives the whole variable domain DVKVTQSSRYLVKRTGEKVFLECVQDMDHENMFWYRQDPGLGLRLIYFSYDVKMKEKGDIPEGYSVSREKKERFSLILESASTNQTSMYLCASSLLGTEAFFGQGTRLTVV.

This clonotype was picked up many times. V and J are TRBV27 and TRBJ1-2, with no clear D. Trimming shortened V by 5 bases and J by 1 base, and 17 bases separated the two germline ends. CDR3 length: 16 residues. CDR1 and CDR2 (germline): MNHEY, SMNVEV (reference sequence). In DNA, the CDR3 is TGTGCCAGCAGTCCCCAAGTTCGGACCGATAACTATGGCTACACCTTC. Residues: CASSPQVRTDNYGYTF.

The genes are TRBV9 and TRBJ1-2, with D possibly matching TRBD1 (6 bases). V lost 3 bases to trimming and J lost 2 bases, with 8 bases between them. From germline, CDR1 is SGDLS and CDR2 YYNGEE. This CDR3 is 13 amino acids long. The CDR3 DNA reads TGTGCCAGCAGCGGACAGGCGAACTATGGCTACACCTTC. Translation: CASSGQANYGYTF.

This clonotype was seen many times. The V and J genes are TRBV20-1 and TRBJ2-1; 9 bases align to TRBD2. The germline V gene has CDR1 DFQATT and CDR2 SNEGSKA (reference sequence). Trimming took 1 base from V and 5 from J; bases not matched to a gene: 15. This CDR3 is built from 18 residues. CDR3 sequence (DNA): TGCAGTGCTAGAGTCCCAACGGGGCGGGGGGGCAGCGACAATGAGCAGTTCTTC. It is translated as CSARVPTGRGGSDNEQFF.

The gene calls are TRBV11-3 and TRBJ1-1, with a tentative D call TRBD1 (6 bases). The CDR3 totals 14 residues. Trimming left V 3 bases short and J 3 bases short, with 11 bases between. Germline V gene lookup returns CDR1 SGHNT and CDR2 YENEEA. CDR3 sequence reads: CASSFRGQDTEAFF. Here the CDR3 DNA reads TGTGCCAGCAGCTTTCGGGGGCAGGACACTGAAGCTTTCTTT. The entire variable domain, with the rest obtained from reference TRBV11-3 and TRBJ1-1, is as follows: EAGVVQSPRYKIIEKKQPVAFWCNPISGHNTLYWYLQNLGQGPELLIRYENEEAVDDSQLPKDRFSAERLKGVDSTLKIQPAELGDSAVYLCASSFRGQDTEAFFGQGTRLTVV.

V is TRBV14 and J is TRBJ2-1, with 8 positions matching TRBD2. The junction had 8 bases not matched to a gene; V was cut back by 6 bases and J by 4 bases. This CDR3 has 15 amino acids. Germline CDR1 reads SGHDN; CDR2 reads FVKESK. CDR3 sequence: CASSPRTSWYNEQFF. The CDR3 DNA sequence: TGTGCCAGCAGTCCCCGGACTAGCTGGTACAATGAGCAGTTCTTC.

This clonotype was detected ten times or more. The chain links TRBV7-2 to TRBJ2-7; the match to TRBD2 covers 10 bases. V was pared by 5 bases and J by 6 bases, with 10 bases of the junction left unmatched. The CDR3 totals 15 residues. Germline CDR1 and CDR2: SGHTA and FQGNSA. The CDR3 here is CASSRRSGGAGEQYF. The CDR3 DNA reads TGTGCCAGCAGCCGACGGAGCGGGGGGGCGGGCGAGCAGTACTTC.

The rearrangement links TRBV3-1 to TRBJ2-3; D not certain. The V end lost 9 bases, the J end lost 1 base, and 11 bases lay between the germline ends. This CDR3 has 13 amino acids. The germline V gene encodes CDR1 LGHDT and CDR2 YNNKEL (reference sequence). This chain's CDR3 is CASAAGGTDTQYF. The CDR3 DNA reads TGTGCCAGTGCGGCAGGCGGCACAGATACGCAGTATTTT.

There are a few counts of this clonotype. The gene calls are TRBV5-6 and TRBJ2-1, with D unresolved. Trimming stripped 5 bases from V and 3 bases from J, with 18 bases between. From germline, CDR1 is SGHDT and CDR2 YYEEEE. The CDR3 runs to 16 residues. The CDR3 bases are TGTGCCAGCAGGTCGGGCTTGCGGCAATACTACAATGAGCAGTTCTTC. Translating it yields CASRSGLRQYYNEQFF.

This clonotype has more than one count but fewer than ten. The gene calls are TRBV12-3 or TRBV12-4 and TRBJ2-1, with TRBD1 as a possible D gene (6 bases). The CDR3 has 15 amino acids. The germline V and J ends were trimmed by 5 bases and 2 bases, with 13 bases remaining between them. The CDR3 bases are TGTGCCAGCAGTGATACAGGGAAGGCCTACAATGAGCAGTTCTTC. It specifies CASSDTGKAYNEQFF.

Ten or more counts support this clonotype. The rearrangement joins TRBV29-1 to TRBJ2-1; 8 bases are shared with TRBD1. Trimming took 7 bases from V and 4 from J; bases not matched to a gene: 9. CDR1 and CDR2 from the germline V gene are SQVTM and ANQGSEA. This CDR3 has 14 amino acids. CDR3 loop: CSATDRGKYNEQFF. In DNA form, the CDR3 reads TGCAGCGCAACCGACAGGGGAAAGTACAATGAGCAGTTCTTC.

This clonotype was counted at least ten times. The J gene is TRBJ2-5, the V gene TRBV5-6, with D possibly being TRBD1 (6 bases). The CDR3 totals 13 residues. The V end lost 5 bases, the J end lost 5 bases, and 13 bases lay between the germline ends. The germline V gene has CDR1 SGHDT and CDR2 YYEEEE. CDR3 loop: CASRRDKGETQYF. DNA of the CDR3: TGTGCCAGCAGGAGGGACAAGGGGGAGACCCAGTACTTC.

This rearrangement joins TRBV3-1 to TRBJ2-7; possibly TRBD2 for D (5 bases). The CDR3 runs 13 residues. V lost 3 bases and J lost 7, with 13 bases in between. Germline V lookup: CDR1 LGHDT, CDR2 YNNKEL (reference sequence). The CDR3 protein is CASSQTARGEQYF. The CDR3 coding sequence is TGTGCCAGCAGCCAGACTGCCCGGGGAGAGCAGTACTTC.

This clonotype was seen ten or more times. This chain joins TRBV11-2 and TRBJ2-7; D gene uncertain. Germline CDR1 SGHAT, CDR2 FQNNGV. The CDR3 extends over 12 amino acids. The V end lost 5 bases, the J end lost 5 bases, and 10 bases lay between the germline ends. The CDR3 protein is CASSPTYHEQYF. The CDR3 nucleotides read TGTGCCAGCAGCCCCACGTACCACGAGCAGTACTTC.

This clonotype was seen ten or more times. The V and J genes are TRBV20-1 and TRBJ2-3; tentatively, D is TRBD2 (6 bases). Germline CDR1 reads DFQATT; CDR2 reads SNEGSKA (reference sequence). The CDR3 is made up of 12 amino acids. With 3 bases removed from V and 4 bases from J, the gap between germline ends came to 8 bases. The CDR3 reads CSASGSPDTQYF. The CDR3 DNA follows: TGCAGTGCTAGCGGGAGCCCAGATACGCAGTATTTT.

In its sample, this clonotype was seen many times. This chain's CDR3 is CASSQLAYNSPLHF. In DNA, the CDR3 is TGTGCCAGCAGCCAATTGGCCTATAATTCACCCCTCCACTTT. The rearrangement joins TRBV3-1 to TRBJ1-6, with D unresolved. V was cut by 2 bases and J by 2 bases, with 4 bases left in between. CDR3 size: 14 residues. The germline V gene has CDR1 LGHDT and CDR2 YNNKEL (reference sequence). Using reference TRBV3-1 and TRBJ1-6 for the parts outside the CDR3, the full variable domain is DTAVSQTPKYLVTQMGNDKSIKCEQNLGHDTMYWYKQDSKKFLKIMFSYNNKELIINETVPNRFSPKSPDKAHLNLHINSLELGDSAVYFCASSQLAYNSPLHFGNGTRLTVT.

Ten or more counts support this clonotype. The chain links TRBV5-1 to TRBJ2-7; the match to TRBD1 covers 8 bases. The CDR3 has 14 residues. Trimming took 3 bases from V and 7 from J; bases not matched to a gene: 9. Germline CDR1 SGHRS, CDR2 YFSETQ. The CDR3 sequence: CASSYVRGQGEQYF. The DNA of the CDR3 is TGCGCCAGCAGCTACGTGCGCGGACAGGGTGAGCAGTACTTC.

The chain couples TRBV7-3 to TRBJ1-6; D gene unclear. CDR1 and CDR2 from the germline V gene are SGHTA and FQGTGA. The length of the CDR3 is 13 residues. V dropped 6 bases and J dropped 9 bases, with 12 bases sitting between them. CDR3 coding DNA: TGTGCCAGCAGTCCTCAACCAGGTTCACCCCTCCACTTT. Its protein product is CASSPQPGSPLHF.

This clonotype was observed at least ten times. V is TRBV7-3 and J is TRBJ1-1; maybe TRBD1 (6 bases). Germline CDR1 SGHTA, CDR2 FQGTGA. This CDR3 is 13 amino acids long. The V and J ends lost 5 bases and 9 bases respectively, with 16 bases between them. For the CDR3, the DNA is TGTGCCAGCAGCCTAGGAGGGGGGAAGAAAGCTTTCTTT. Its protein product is CASSLGGGKKAFF.